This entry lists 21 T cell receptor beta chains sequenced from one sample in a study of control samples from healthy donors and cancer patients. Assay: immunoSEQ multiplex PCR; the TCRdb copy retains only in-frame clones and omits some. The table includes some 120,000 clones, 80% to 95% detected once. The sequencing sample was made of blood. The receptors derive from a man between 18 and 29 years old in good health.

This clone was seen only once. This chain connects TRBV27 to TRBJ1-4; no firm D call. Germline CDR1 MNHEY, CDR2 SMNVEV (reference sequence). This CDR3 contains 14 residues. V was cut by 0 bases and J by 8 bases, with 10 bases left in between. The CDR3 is CASSLSRLGEKLFF. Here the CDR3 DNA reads TGTGCCAGCAGTTTATCGCGGTTGGGGGAAAAACTGTTTTTT.

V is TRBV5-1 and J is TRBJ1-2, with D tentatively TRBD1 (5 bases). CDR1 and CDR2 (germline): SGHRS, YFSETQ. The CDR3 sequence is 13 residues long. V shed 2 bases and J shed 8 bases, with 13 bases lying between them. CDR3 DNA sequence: TGCGCCAGCAGCTTCCAGGGTGAGAGGGGCTACACCTTC. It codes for CASSFQGERGYTF. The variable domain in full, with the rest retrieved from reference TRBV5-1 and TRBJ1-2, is KAGVTQTPRYLIKTRGQQVTLSCSPISGHRSVSWYQQTPGQGLQFLFEYFSETQRNKGNFPGRFSGRQFSNSRSEMNVSTLELGDSALYLCASSFQGERGYTFGSGTRLTVV.

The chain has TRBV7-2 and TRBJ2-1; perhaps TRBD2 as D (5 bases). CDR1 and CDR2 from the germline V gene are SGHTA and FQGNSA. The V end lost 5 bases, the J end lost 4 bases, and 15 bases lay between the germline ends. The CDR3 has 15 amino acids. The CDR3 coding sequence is TGTGCCAGCAGCCCCAGCCGGGAAAAATACAATGAGCAGTTCTTC. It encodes CASSPSREKYNEQFF.

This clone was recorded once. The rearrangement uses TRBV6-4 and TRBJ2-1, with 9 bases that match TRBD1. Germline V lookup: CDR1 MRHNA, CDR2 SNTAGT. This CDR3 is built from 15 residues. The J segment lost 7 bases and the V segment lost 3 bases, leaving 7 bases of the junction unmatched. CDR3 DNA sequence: TGTGCCAGCAGTGAGTGGGGACAGGGCACGAATGAGCAGTTCTTC. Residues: CASSEWGQGTNEQFF.

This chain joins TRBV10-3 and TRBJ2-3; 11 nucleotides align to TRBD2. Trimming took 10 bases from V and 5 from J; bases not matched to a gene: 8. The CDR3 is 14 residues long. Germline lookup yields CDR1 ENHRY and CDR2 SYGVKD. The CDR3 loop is CASSTSGGRDTQYF. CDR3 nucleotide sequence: TGTGCCAGCTCAACTAGCGGGGGAAGAGATACGCAGTATTTT.

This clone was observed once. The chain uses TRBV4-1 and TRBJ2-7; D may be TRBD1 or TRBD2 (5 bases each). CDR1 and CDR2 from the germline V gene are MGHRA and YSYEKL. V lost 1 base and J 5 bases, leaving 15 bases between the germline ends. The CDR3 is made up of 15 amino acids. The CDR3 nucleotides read TGCGCCAGCAGCCAAGCCTCGGGACCAGAACACGAGCAGTACTTC. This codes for CASSQASGPEHEQYF.

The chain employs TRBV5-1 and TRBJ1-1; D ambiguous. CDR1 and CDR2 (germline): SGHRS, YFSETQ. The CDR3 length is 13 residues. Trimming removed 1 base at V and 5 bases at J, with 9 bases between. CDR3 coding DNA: TGCGCCAGCAGCTTGAACGAGGGAACTGAAGCTTTCTTT. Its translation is CASSLNEGTEAFF. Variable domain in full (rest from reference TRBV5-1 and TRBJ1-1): KAGVTQTPRYLIKTRGQQVTLSCSPISGHRSVSWYQQTPGQGLQFLFEYFSETQRNKGNFPGRFSGRQFSNSRSEMNVSTLELGDSALYLCASSLNEGTEAFFGQGTRLTVV.

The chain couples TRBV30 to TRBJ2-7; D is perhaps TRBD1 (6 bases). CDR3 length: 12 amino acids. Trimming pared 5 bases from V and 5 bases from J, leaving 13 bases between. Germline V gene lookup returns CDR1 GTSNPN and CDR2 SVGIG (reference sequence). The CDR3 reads CAWGRTGNEQYV. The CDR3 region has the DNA TGTGCCTGGGGCCGAACAGGGAACGAGCAGTACGTC.

The CDR3 DNA reads as TGTGCCAGCAGCCCCCGGACAGGGTTTGTGACCCAGTACTTC. It yields the protein CASSPRTGFVTQYF. V usage is TRBV7-9 and J usage is TRBJ2-5; 8 bases are a match to TRBD1. The ends lost 5 bases at V and 7 bases at J; junction bases unmatched: 9. CDR1 is SEHNR, CDR2 FQNEAQ, per germline (reference sequence). This CDR3 contains 14 residues.

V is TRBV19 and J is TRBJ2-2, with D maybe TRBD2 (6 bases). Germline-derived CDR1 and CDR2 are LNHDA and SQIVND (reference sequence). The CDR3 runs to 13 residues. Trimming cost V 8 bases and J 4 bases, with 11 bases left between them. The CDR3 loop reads CASVAVSTGELFF. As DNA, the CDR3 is TGTGCCAGTGTAGCGGTCAGCACCGGGGAGCTGTTTTTT.

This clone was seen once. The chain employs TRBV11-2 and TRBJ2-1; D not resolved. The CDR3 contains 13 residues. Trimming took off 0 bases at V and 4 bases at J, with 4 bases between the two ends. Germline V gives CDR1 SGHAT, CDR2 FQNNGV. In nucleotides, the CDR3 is TGTGCCAGCAGCTTAGACAGGTACAATGAGCAGTTCTTC. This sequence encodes CASSLDRYNEQFF.

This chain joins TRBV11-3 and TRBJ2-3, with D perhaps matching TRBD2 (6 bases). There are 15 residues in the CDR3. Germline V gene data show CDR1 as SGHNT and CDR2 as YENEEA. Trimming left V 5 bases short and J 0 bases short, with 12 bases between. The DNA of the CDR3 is TGTGCCAGCAGCCCCGGGACTGCTAGCACAGATACGCAGTATTTT. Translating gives CASSPGTASTDTQYF.

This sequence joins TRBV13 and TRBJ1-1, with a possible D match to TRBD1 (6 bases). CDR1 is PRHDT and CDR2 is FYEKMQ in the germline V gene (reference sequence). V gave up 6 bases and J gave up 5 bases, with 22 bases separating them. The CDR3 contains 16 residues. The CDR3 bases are TGTGCCAGCAGTAGAGGGGGATTGGAAGATAGTACTGAAGCTTTCTTT. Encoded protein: CASSRGGLEDSTEAFF.

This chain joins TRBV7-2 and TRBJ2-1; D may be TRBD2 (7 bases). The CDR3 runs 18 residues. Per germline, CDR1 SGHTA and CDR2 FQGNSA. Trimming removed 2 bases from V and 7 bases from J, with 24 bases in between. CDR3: CASSLTKGGRAVKNEQFF. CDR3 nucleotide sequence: TGTGCCAGCAGCTTAACTAAGGGGGGGAGGGCCGTCAAGAATGAGCAGTTCTTC.

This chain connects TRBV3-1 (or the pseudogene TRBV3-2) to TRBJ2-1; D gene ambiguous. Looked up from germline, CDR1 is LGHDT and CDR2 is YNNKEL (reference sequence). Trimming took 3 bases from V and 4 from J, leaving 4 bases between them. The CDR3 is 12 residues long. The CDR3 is CASSQGYNEQFF. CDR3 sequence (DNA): TGTGCCAGCAGCCAGGGATACAATGAGCAGTTCTTC.

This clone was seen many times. The CDR3 DNA reads as TGTGCCAGCAGGCGGACAGCAAACTATGGCTACACCTTC. Residues: CASRRTANYGYTF. The chain links TRBV6-5 to TRBJ1-2, with TRBD1 as a possible D gene (6 bases). The V gene's germline CDR1 is MNHEY and CDR2 SVGAGI. The V gene lost 6 bases and the J gene lost 2 bases, with 10 bases spanning the gap. This CDR3 is built from 13 residues.

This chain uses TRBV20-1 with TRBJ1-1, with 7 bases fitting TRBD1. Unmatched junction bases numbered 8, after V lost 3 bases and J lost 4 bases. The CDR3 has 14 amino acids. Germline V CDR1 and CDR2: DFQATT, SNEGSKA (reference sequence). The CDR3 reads CSASPGQSLTEAFF. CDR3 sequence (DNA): TGCAGTGCTAGTCCGGGACAGAGTCTCACTGAAGCTTTCTTT.

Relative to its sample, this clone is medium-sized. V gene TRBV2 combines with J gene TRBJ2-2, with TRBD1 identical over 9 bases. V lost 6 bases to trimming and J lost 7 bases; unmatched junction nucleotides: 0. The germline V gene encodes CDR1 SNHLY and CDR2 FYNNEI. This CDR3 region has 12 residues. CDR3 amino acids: CASRTGGGELFF. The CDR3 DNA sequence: TGTGCCAGCAGGACAGGGGGCGGGGAGCTGTTTTTT.

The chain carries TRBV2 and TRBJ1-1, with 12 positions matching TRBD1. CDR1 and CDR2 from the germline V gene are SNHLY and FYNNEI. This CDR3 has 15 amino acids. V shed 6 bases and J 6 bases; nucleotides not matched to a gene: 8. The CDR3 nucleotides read TGTGCCAGCAGAGTAACCGGGACAGGGGGCTCTGAAGCTTTCTTT. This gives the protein CASRVTGTGGSEAFF.

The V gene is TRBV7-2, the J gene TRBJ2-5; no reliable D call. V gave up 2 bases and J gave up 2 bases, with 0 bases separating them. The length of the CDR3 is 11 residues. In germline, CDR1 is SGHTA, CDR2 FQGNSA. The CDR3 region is CASSLQETQYF. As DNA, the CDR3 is TGTGCCAGCAGCTTACAAGAGACCCAGTACTTC. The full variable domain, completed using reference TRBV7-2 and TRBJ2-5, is GAGVSQSPSNKVTEKGKDVELRCDPISGHTALYWYRQSLGQGLEFLIYFQGNSAPDKSGLPSDRFSAERTGGSVSTLTIQRTQQEDSAVYLCASSLQETQYFGPGTRLLVL.

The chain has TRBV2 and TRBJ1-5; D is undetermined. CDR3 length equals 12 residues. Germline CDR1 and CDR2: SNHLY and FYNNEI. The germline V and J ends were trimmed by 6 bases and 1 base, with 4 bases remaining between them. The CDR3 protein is CASRMSNQPQHF. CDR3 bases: TGTGCCAGCAGAATGAGCAATCAGCCCCAGCATTTT. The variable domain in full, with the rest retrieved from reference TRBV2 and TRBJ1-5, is EPEVTQTPSHQVTQMGQEVILRCVPISNHLYFYWYRQILGQKVEFLVSFYNNEISEKSEIFDDQFSVERPDGSNFTLKIRSTKLEDSAMYFCASRMSNQPQHFGDGTRLSIL.